The present T cell receptor beta chain was sequenced within a study of T cell repertoires in cytomegalovirus infection. Study results and caveats: Carriage of CMV together with the relevant HLA was identifiable through cumulative public TCR beta family frequency.

MiXCR was run by TCRdb on the reads, yielding one entry per CDR3 protein. The sample records approximately 250,000 distinct CDR3 sequences, about 20% being singletons. Germline V CDR1 and CDR2: SGHDN, FVKESK. The CDR3 is made up of 16 amino acids. Deletions cut 6 bases from V and 2 bases from J, with 20 bases between. This clonotype was seen ten or more times. Its cognate antigen is unknown. Sequenced: CD8+ T cells from PBMCs. The chain joins TRBV14 to TRBJ2-7; weak D call: TRBD1 (6 bases). The source is a human donor in good health (CMV status not recorded). Some clones in this sample may be carry-over from other donors' samples. The chain's CDR3 is CASSRNRATSTYEQYF. As DNA, the CDR3 is TGTGCCAGCAGTCGTAACAGGGCTACGAGCACCTACGAGCAGTACTTC.